Following are 10 T cell receptor beta chains from one sample sequenced in a study of sequential checkpoint blockade in melanoma. Clones were read by immunoSEQ multiplex PCR, and TCRdb kept only the in-frame ones, dropping some. The sample records more than 4,000 clones, around four fifths being singletons. Treatment defined: randomized to nivolumab then ipilimumab (arm A) or the reverse (arm B). Sequenced material: CD8+ T cells sorted from blood (inferred from file names), taken from a patient given nivolumab and ipilimumab in sequence. The receptors were gathered from a human donor with melanoma.

This chain connects TRBV2 to TRBJ1-3; a possible D gene is TRBD1 (6 bases). Germline CDR1 is SNHLY and CDR2 is FYNNEI. CDR3 size: 14 residues. Trimming took off 9 bases at V and 0 bases at J, with 12 bases between the two ends. This CDR3 reads CARTGPTSGNTIYF. CDR3 sequence (DNA): TGTGCCAGGACAGGACCCACCTCTGGAAACACCATATATTTT.

This chain links TRBV7-9 with TRBJ2-2, with D possibly matching TRBD1 (6 bases). This CDR3 comprises 16 residues. V was pared by 6 bases and J by 2 bases, with 16 bases between. Germline loops: CDR1 SEHNR, CDR2 FQNEAQ (reference sequence). CDR3 loop: CASREGQISNTGELFF. DNA of the CDR3: TGTGCCAGCAGAGAAGGACAGATATCTAACACCGGGGAGCTGTTTTTT. Filled out from reference TRBV7-9 and TRBJ2-2, the complete variable domain reads DTGVSQNPRHKITKRGQNVTFRCDPISEHNRLYWYRQTLGQGPEFLTYFQNEAQLEKSRLLSDRFSAERPKGSFSTLEIQRTEQGDSAMYLCASREGQISNTGELFFGEGSRLTVL.

The chain joins TRBV10-1 to TRBJ2-7; unclear D gene. Trimming took 5 bases from V and 1 from J, leaving 9 bases between them. The CDR3 is 13 amino acids. Germline assignment: CDR1 WNHNN and CDR2 SYGVQD (reference sequence). CDR3 sequence (DNA): TGCGCCAGCAGTCTCGGCGGTTCCTACGAGCAGTACTTC. Its translation is CASSLGGSYEQYF.

Only one count was recorded for this clone. This rearrangement joins TRBV7-8 to TRBJ1-4, with D perhaps matching TRBD1 (5 bases). V lost 2 bases to trimming and J lost 7 bases, with 8 bases between them. Germline V gene lookup returns CDR1 SGHVS and CDR2 FQNEAQ. The CDR3 has 13 amino acids. CDR3 nucleotides: TGTGCCAGCAGCTTACGGGGGGGTGAAAAACTGTTTTTT. Translated, it gives CASSLRGGEKLFF.

The chain carries TRBV6-6 and TRBJ1-5; TRBD1 aligns across 7 bases. Germline-derived CDR1 and CDR2 are MNHNY and SVGAGI (reference sequence). This CDR3 has 14 amino acids. Losses at the gene ends were 4 bases for V and 7 bases for J; bases not matched to a gene: 7. DNA for the CDR3: TGTGCCAGCAGTTCTTCCTCAGGGGGACAGCCCCAGCATTTT. Translating gives CASSSSSGGQPQHF.

This chain connects TRBV5-1 to TRBJ2-1, with D perhaps matching TRBD1 (6 bases). There are 15 residues in the CDR3. Germline lookup yields CDR1 SGHRS and CDR2 YFSETQ. V was cut by 3 bases and J by 3 bases, with 13 bases left in between. The CDR3 reads CASSSAGTNYNEQFF. As DNA, the CDR3 is TGCGCCAGCAGCTCCGCCGGGACAAACTACAATGAGCAGTTCTTC.

This clone was seen only once. The rearrangement joins TRBV5-4 to TRBJ1-4; 8 nucleotides align to TRBD1. The CDR3 is made up of 15 amino acids. Germline lookup yields CDR1 SGHNT and CDR2 YYREEE (reference sequence). With 1 base clipped from V and 2 bases from J, the junction kept 1 base outside the gene matches. The CDR3 DNA sequence: TGTGCCAGCAGCTTGTGGACAGGGACTAATGAAAAACTGTTTTTT. It codes for CASSLWTGTNEKLFF.

The gene calls are TRBV30 and TRBJ2-7; a possible D gene is TRBD2 (5 bases). The CDR3 is made up of 14 amino acids. The germline V gene has CDR1 GTSNPN and CDR2 SVGIG (reference sequence). V dropped 5 bases and J dropped 5 bases, with 19 bases sitting between them. The CDR3, as DNA: TGTGCCTGGGGCCTCGGTATGAGGGTCCACGAGCAGTACTTC. Residues: CAWGLGMRVHEQYF. Supplemented by reference TRBV30 and TRBJ2-7, the full variable domain reads SQTIHQWPATLVQPVGSPLSLECTVEGTSNPNLYWYRQAAGRGLQLLFYSVGIGQISSEVPQNLSASRPQDRQFILSSKKLLLSDSGFYLCAWGLGMRVHEQYFGPGTRLTVT.

The chain uses TRBV9 and TRBJ2-3; perhaps TRBD2 as D (5 bases). With 0 bases removed from V and 3 bases from J, the gap between germline ends came to 14 bases. The CDR3 extends over 16 amino acids. Germline CDR1 is SGDLS and CDR2 is YYNGEE. DNA of the CDR3: TGTGCCAGCAGCGTAGAGATGGGAGAGAGTACAGATACGCAGTATTTT. Protein: CASSVEMGESTDTQYF.

This chain connects TRBV5-8 to TRBJ1-5; D perhaps matches TRBD1 (6 bases). The CDR3 sequence is 14 residues long. The ends were cut back, 2 bases at V and 7 bases at J, with 13 bases in the middle. The germline CDR1 and CDR2 sequences are SGHTS and YDEGEE. In DNA form, the CDR3 reads TGTGCCAGCAGCTTCAGGGGTTCAGGGCAGCCCCAGCATTTT. This codes for CASSFRGSGQPQHF.